This T cell receptor (beta chain) was identified during a study of cytomegalovirus exposure and HLA in healthy donors. PCR was performed using 60 Vbeta and 13 Jbeta primers. Sequenced by immunoSEQ multiplex PCR; TCRdb stores in-frame clones only, minus some. The sample's table shows 150,000 to 200,000 clones. V trimming: 11 bases; J trimming: 2 bases; junction bases outside the gene matches: 5. CDR1 and CDR2 from the germline V gene are MNHNY and SVGAGI (reference sequence). This CDR3 contains 13 residues. The source of this sequence is a man aged 25 to 40 in good health and CMV-seronegative. The V and J genes are TRBV6-6 and TRBJ2-2; 7 bases line up with TRBD2. Sequenced sample: PBMCs. CDR3 sequence: CAGSGYNTGELFF. The CDR3 nucleotides are TGTGCCGGTAGCGGGTATAACACCGGGGAGCTGTTTTTT.